These 25 T cell receptor beta chains originate from one sample sequenced in a study of cytomegalovirus exposure and HLA in healthy donors. The table came from immunoSEQ multiplex PCR; TCRdb's copy has only in-frame clones and leaves some out. The table has roughly 130,000 clones, roughly 86% seen once; the top ten hold about 1.4%. The sequenced sample consisted of PBMCs. These receptors originate from a man in his thirties or forties in good health and CMV-seronegative.

This clone was observed a few times. The J gene is TRBJ2-7, the V gene TRBV25-1, with D possibly being TRBD2 (6 bases). V was pared by 4 bases and J by 4 bases, with 8 bases between. Germline assignment: CDR1 MGHDK and CDR2 SYGVNS. This CDR3 comprises 12 residues. The CDR3 DNA reads TGTGCCAGCAGTGGGGGAGGTTACGAGCAGTACTTC. Translating gives CASSGGGYEQYF.

The rearrangement links TRBV2 to TRBJ1-2, with TRBD1 matching over 10 bases. The CDR3 has 13 amino acids. Germline V lookup: CDR1 SNHLY, CDR2 FYNNEI. V was pared by 6 bases and J by 8 bases, with 6 bases of the junction left unmatched. The CDR3 DNA is TGTGCCAGCAGGCAAGGACAGGGGGGCGGCTACACCTTC. Its protein is CASRQGQGGGYTF. The full variable domain, its missing parts supplied by reference TRBV2 and TRBJ1-2, is EPEVTQTPSHQVTQMGQEVILRCVPISNHLYFYWYRQILGQKVEFLVSFYNNEISEKSEIFDDQFSVERPDGSNFTLKIRSTKLEDSAMYFCASRQGQGGGYTFGSGTRLTVV.

In its sample, this clone was seen once. The chain has TRBV6-1 and TRBJ2-5; perhaps TRBD1 as D (5 bases). This CDR3 is built from 13 residues. CDR1 MNHNS and CDR2 SASEGT come from the germline V gene. The V gene lost 8 bases and the J gene lost 4 bases, with 14 bases spanning the gap. The CDR3 bases are TGTGCCAGCGACTTCAGGGCACCAGAGACCCAGTACTTC. It yields the protein CASDFRAPETQYF.

The rearrangement links TRBV2 to TRBJ1-2, with D possibly being TRBD1 (5 bases). This CDR3 spans 12 amino acids. V was clipped by 8 bases and J by 8 bases, with 15 bases between them. Germline assignment: CDR1 SNHLY and CDR2 FYNNEI. Here the CDR3 DNA reads TGTGCCAGCGCGGGGGGGGTTTTGGGCTACACCTTC. It is translated as CASAGGVLGYTF.

The chain is built from TRBV5-1 and TRBJ2-3; 10 bases map to TRBD1. The CDR3 runs 17 residues. The junction had 7 bases not matched to a gene; V was cut back by 0 bases and J by 3 bases. The germline CDR1 and CDR2 sequences are SGHRS and YFSETQ. In DNA form, the CDR3 reads TGCGCCAGCAGCTTGGCCCCCGGGACAGGGGAGACAGATACGCAGTATTTT. Amino acids: CASSLAPGTGETDTQYF.

This chain joins TRBV25-1 and TRBJ2-7; 8 nucleotides align to TRBD2. The germline gives CDR1 MGHDK, CDR2 SYGVNS. J gave up 0 bases and V 2 bases, and 6 bases lay outside the gene matches. The CDR3 loop spans 16 amino acids. CDR3 coding DNA: TGTGCCAGCAGTGAAGGGGCGGGGGGAAGCTCCTACGAGCAGTACTTC. Its protein product is CASSEGAGGSSYEQYF.

The gene calls are TRBV7-9 and TRBJ1-5; D is possibly TRBD1 (6 bases). The CDR3 extends over 15 amino acids. Germline V gene lookup returns CDR1 SEHNR and CDR2 FQNEAQ (reference sequence). V lost 5 bases, J lost 5 bases, and 16 bases lay in between. The CDR3 region is CASSGGDIYDQPQHF. The CDR3 coding sequence is TGTGCCAGCAGCGGGGGGGACATCTACGATCAGCCCCAGCATTTT.

CDR3 loop: CASSARLAGGRTDTQYF. CDR3 coding DNA: TGTGCCAGCAGCGCGCGACTAGCGGGAGGTCGCACAGATACGCAGTATTTT. The rearrangement uses TRBV7-2 and TRBJ2-3, with 13 bases identical to TRBD2. Germline lookup yields CDR1 SGHTA and CDR2 FQGNSA. The CDR3 runs 17 residues. The V gene end was trimmed by 5 bases and the J gene end by 1 base; junction bases not matched to a gene: 6.

The chain is built from TRBV5-1 and TRBJ1-4; D gene unclear. CDR1 is SGHRS and CDR2 is YFSETQ in the germline V gene. The CDR3 contains 15 residues. Between the trimmed V and J ends, which lost 4 bases and 5 bases, there was a span of 15 bases. CDR3 DNA sequence: TGCGCCAGCAGCGAGGACGGAACTAGGAATGAAAAACTGTTTTTT. The encoded protein is CASSEDGTRNEKLFF.

With respect to this clone: One end of the junction varies from germline; a read error may be responsible. The chain is built from TRBV7-9 and TRBJ1-5, with D unresolved. There are 13 residues in the CDR3. Germline V gene data show CDR1 as SEHNR and CDR2 as FQNEAQ (reference sequence). CDR3 nucleotide sequence: TGTGCCAGCAGCGTAGCCGGCAATCAGCCCCAGCATTTT. Protein sequence: CASSVAGNQPQHF.

The chain employs TRBV29-1 and TRBJ1-1; D remains ambiguous. V dropped 7 bases and J dropped 1 base, with 7 bases sitting between them. The germline V gene encodes CDR1 SQVTM and CDR2 ANQGSEA. This CDR3 region has 11 residues. The CDR3 loop is CSGGGNTEAFF. In DNA, the CDR3 is TGCAGCGGGGGAGGGAACACTGAAGCTTTCTTT.

The sample holds a few counts of this clone. The V gene is TRBV19, the J gene TRBJ2-7; the D gene is possibly TRBD2 (6 bases). The V gene's germline CDR1 is LNHDA and CDR2 SQIVND (reference sequence). CDR3 length equals 14 residues. V was shortened by 1 base and J by 3 bases, with 10 bases between the two germline ends. CDR3 DNA sequence: TGTGCCAGTAGTATAGGCGGGAACCTCTACGAGCAGTACTTC. Residues: CASSIGGNLYEQYF.

The chain joins TRBV25-1 to TRBJ2-7; 10 bases align to TRBD1. Germline trimming cut 4 bases from V and 5 bases from J; bases unmatched to any gene: 2. This CDR3 region has 13 residues. Per germline, CDR1 MGHDK and CDR2 SYGVNS. CDR3 amino acids: CASSGDRGNEQYF. DNA of the CDR3: TGTGCCAGCAGTGGGGACAGGGGAAACGAGCAGTACTTC.

This clone was detected only once. The genes are TRBV7-2 and TRBJ2-1, with unresolved D. The CDR3 spans 11 residues. Trimming shortened V by 5 bases and J by 12 bases, and 11 bases separated the two germline ends. Germline V gene data show CDR1 as SGHTA and CDR2 as FQGNSA. The CDR3 DNA follows: TGTGCCAGCAGCACGAGCGATGGGCAGTTCTTC. It is translated as CASSTSDGQFF.

The rearrangement joins TRBV10-2 to TRBJ2-2; 8 bases are a match to TRBD2. V shed 3 bases, J shed 3 bases, and the junction held 6 bases outside the gene matches. This CDR3 spans 16 amino acids. Germline V gene lookup returns CDR1 WSHSY and CDR2 SAAADI. The CDR3 is CASSDQLADYTGELFF. For the CDR3, the DNA is TGCGCCAGCAGTGATCAACTAGCGGATTACACCGGGGAGCTGTTTTTT.

This sequence joins TRBV7-9 and TRBJ2-7; D might be TRBD1 (5 bases). V shed 0 bases and J shed 5 bases, with 14 bases lying between them. The CDR3 spans 15 residues. From germline, CDR1 is SEHNR and CDR2 FQNEAQ (reference sequence). CDR3 in amino acids: CASSLAVGDVDEQYF. The CDR3 coding sequence is TGTGCCAGCAGCTTAGCGGTAGGGGATGTGGACGAGCAGTACTTC.

The V and J genes are TRBV15 and TRBJ2-7; D remains ambiguous. V was trimmed by 0 bases and J by 2 bases, leaving 11 bases between them. This CDR3 region has 15 residues. Germline lookup yields CDR1 LNHNV and CDR2 YYDKDF (reference sequence). CDR3 sequence reads: CATSREFGGAYEQYF. The CDR3, as DNA: TGTGCCACCAGCAGAGAGTTCGGCGGAGCCTACGAGCAGTACTTC.

V and J are TRBV27 and TRBJ1-1, with a weak D call TRBD1 (6 bases). Trimming pared 4 bases from V and 9 bases from J, leaving 18 bases between. Per the germline V gene, CDR1 is MNHEY and CDR2 is SMNVEV (reference sequence). CDR3 length: 14 amino acids. The CDR3 DNA reads TGTGCCAGCAGTTCCCCCGACAGGTATTATAAAGCTTTCTTT. Encoded protein: CASSSPDRYYKAFF.

This rearrangement joins TRBV9 to TRBJ2-3; D unresolved. This CDR3 has 15 residues. Germline CDR1 and CDR2: SGDLS and YYNGEE. V shed 0 bases and J shed 4 bases, with 12 bases lying between them. CDR3 sequence reads: CASSVGPQNSDTQYF. CDR3 bases: TGTGCCAGCAGCGTAGGCCCACAGAACTCAGATACGCAGTATTTT.

This clone came up a few times. This chain links TRBV7-2 with TRBJ2-7; TRBD2 is a possible D gene (5 bases). This CDR3 comprises 13 residues. Germline loops: CDR1 SGHTA, CDR2 FQGNSA. V was trimmed by 4 bases and J by 5 bases, leaving 12 bases between them. The CDR3 protein is CASSYSGGDEQYF. The DNA of the CDR3 is TGTGCCAGCAGCTACAGCGGAGGCGACGAGCAGTACTTC.

This CDR3 is CSVEGQITGELFF. In nucleotides, the CDR3 is TGCAGCGTTGAAGGACAGATCACCGGGGAGCTGTTTTTT. J is TRBJ2-2 and V is TRBV29-1, with D possibly TRBD1 on 5 matching bases. Trimming took 1 base from V and 4 from J, leaving 7 bases between them. The germline gives CDR1 SQVTM, CDR2 ANQGSEA. The CDR3 consists of 13 residues.

V and J are TRBV10-3 and TRBJ1-1, with TRBD1 matching over 9 bases. After removal of 0 bases from V and 4 bases from J, the junction contained 6 bases not matched to a gene. This CDR3 spans 16 amino acids. Germline CDR1 reads ENHRY; CDR2 reads SYGVKD. CDR3 in DNA: TGTGCCATCAGTGAGTCGGGGGGGACAGGGCTCACTGAAGCTTTCTTT. Its protein is CAISESGGTGLTEAFF.

J is TRBJ2-1 and V is TRBV29-1; TRBD2 matches at 11 bases. The CDR3 contains 14 residues. J lost 10 bases, V lost 3 bases, and 8 bases had no gene match. In germline, CDR1 is SQVTM, CDR2 ANQGSEA. CDR3 nucleotide sequence: TGCAGCGTTGATCTGAGACTAGCGGGATTCGAGCAGTTCTTC. Its translation: CSVDLRLAGFEQFF.

This clone has only a few counts. J is TRBJ1-3 and V is TRBV5-1; no clear D. Germline-derived CDR1 and CDR2 are SGHRS and YFSETQ. The CDR3 covers 15 residues. The germline V and J ends were trimmed by 7 bases and 0 bases, with 14 bases remaining between them. DNA of the CDR3: TGCGCCAGCCTGCCGTCGACTCCCTCTGGAAACACCATATATTTT. This encodes CASLPSTPSGNTIYF.

This clone was observed once. The chain carries TRBV12-5 and TRBJ2-1; 12 nucleotides agree with TRBD2. The CDR3 is 19 amino acids. With 2 bases clipped from V and 0 bases from J, the junction kept 8 bases outside the gene matches. The germline V gene has CDR1 LGHNT and CDR2 FRNRAP. This chain's CDR3 is CASGLSGLAGSISYNEQFF. Written as DNA, the CDR3 is TGTGCTAGTGGTTTGTCAGGACTAGCGGGATCGATCTCCTACAATGAGCAGTTCTTC.